This T cell receptor (beta chain) was identified in a study of blood T cell repertoires in COVID-19. Study-level information: Donors in the United States, Italy and Spain gave samples during acute or convalescent COVID-19. PBMCs, B-cell-depleted T cells, or T cells were the source of the cDNA or gDNA that made up the material.

TCRdb's table, derived via immunoSEQ multiplex PCR, lists solely in-frame clones and lacks some. This table has about 170,000 clones, 80% to 90% appearing once. Sequencing used peripheral blood. The receptor was derived from a man in his late teens or twenties with active or convalescent COVID-19.

CDR3 residues: CASSLYGSGSPNTGELFF. In DNA, the CDR3 is TGTGCCAGCAGTTTATATGGTAGCGGGTCGCCGAACACCGGGGAGCTGTTTTTT. The J gene is TRBJ2-2, the V gene TRBV27, with 7 bases matching TRBD2. Germline trimming cut 1 base from V and 0 bases from J; bases unmatched to any gene: 8. CDR3 length: 18 amino acids. From germline, CDR1 is MNHEY and CDR2 SMNVEV (reference sequence).